This TCR beta chain appears in the sequencing data of a study of neoadjuvant nivolumab and ipilimumab in lung cancer. The CDR3 runs to 13 residues. The J segment lost 4 bases and the V segment lost 4 bases, leaving 3 bases of the junction unmatched. CDR1 is SGHNT, CDR2 YYREEE, per germline (reference sequence). Clones were sequenced by immunoSEQ multiplex PCR, and TCRdb holds only the in-frame ones, with some missing. This sample yields 6,000 to 9,000 clones, of which roughly 85% are seen a single time; 6.8% belongs to the top ten. The sequence was collected from an adult with non-small cell lung cancer. The material was tumor tissue, obtained after neoadjuvant nivolumab, alone or with ipilimumab, at or shortly before surgery. This chain uses TRBV5-4 with TRBJ2-3; 7 bases agree with TRBD2. CDR3 coding DNA: TGTGCCAGCAGCGCCCGGGGGGCAGATACGCAGTATTTT. Its translation: CASSARGADTQYF.